This entry concerns a single T cell receptor (beta chain). TCRdb's copy holds only in-frame clones and misses some; the assay was immunoSEQ multiplex PCR. This table has approximately 300,000 clones, 90% appearing once. The sample originates from a study of blood T cell repertoires in COVID-19. Allocation to cohorts depended on clinical history reported by the participants. The study recruited exposed participants who had met a COVID-19 case within 2 weeks before entry. Per the germline V gene, CDR1 is KGHSH and CDR2 is LQKENI. The CDR3 extends over 14 amino acids. The J segment lost 4 bases and the V segment lost 2 bases, leaving 4 bases of the junction unmatched.

The rearrangement joins TRBV18 to TRBJ1-2; TRBD1 matches 7 bases. Sequenced material: PBMCs or T cells enriched from blood (not recorded which). The TCR originated in a woman younger than 45 who had been exposed to COVID-19. In DNA, the CDR3 is TGTGCCAGCTCACCAAGGGGGCTTACCTATGGCTACACCTTC. It yields the protein CASSPRGLTYGYTF.